This is a list of T cell receptor beta chains from one sample in a study of T cell changes during pregnancy in multiple sclerosis. Clones were read by immunoSEQ multiplex PCR, and TCRdb kept only the in-frame ones, dropping some. Of approximately 50,000 clones listed, less than 95% are singletons. The sample here was CD4+ T cells from peripheral blood mononuclear cells, taken in the third trimester of pregnancy. The receptors shown here come from a female donor with multiple sclerosis, enrolled in a pregnancy study. The CDR3 runs from the conserved cysteine through the conserved F or W. A D gene is named only where the DNA matches it firmly. Rows may omit the clone size; those that give it use once, few, many or a size class.

v_call: TRBV28
clone_size: .
j_call: TRBJ2-4
d_call: TRBD2
cdr3_length: 17
cdr3_nt: TGTGCCAGTCTTAGGACTAGCGGTAGTGGAGGGCAAAACATTCAGTACTTC
cdr3_aa: CASLRTSGSGGQNIQYF

v_call: TRBV29-1
clone_size: once
j_call: TRBJ1-1
d_call: .
cdr3_length: 13
cdr3_nt: TGCAGCGTTGATGCGGGGGGAAGGACTGAAGCTTTCTTT
cdr3_aa: CSVDAGGRTEAFF

v_call: TRBV5-1
clone_size: .
j_call: TRBJ1-5
d_call: .
cdr3_length: 13
cdr3_nt: TGCGCCAGCAGCTTGGCAGGGGATCAGCCCCAGCATTTT
cdr3_aa: CASSLAGDQPQHF

v_call: TRBV30
clone_size: .
j_call: TRBJ2-3
d_call: .
cdr3_length: 12
cdr3_nt: TGTGCCTGGGGTCCGGGTTCTGATACGCAGTATTTT
cdr3_aa: CAWGPGSDTQYF

v_call: TRBV30
clone_size: .
j_call: TRBJ1-6
d_call: .
cdr3_length: 14
cdr3_nt: TGTGCCTGGAGGGTCGGGGGTTTACATTCACCCCTCCACTTT
cdr3_aa: CAWRVGGLHSPLHF

v_call: TRBV4-3
clone_size: .
j_call: TRBJ2-1
d_call: .
cdr3_length: 15
cdr3_nt: TGCGCCAGCAGCCAAGAAGGAGTACGTGGCAATGAGCAGTTCTTC
cdr3_aa: CASSQEGVRGNEQFF

v_call: TRBV5-1
clone_size: .
j_call: TRBJ1-2
d_call: TRBD1
cdr3_length: 15
cdr3_nt: TGCGCCAGCAGCTTTGGGACAGGGGAAGCCTATGGCTACACCTTC
cdr3_aa: CASSFGTGEAYGYTF

v_call: TRBV19
clone_size: .
j_call: TRBJ2-2
d_call: .
cdr3_length: 16
cdr3_nt: TGTGCCAGTAGTATAGATGGCAGGGCGAACACCGGGGAGCTGTTTTTT
cdr3_aa: CASSIDGRANTGELFF

v_call: TRBV7-2
clone_size: .
j_call: TRBJ2-1
d_call: .
cdr3_length: 17
cdr3_nt: TGTGCCAGCAGCTTAGCTCCCAGGGTAAGCTCCTACAATGAGCAGTTCTTC
cdr3_aa: CASSLAPRVSSYNEQFF

v_call: TRBV23-1
clone_size: .
j_call: TRBJ2-1
d_call: TRBD2
cdr3_length: 19
cdr3_nt: TGCGCCAGCAGTCAATCGAAAGCGGGAGGGCCGTCGGGGTACAATGAGCAGTTCTTC
cdr3_aa: CASSQSKAGGPSGYNEQFF

v_call: TRBV2
clone_size: .
j_call: TRBJ2-7
d_call: TRBD1
cdr3_length: 15
cdr3_nt: TGTGCCAGCAGTGAGGGGGACAGGGAATATCACGAGCAGTACTTC
cdr3_aa: CASSEGDREYHEQYF

v_call: TRBV27
clone_size: .
j_call: TRBJ2-3
d_call: TRBD2
cdr3_length: 14
cdr3_nt: TGTGCCAGCAGTTTTGATAGCGGGGGGGCCAGGCAGTATTTT
cdr3_aa: CASSFDSGGARQYF

v_call: TRBV23-1
clone_size: .
j_call: TRBJ1-5
d_call: TRBD1
cdr3_length: 19
cdr3_nt: TGCGCCAGCAGTCCTCACCGATACAGGGGCCGCCGTGGCAATCAGCCCCAGCATTTT
cdr3_aa: CASSPHRYRGRRGNQPQHF

v_call: TRBV5-1
clone_size: .
j_call: TRBJ2-5
d_call: .
cdr3_length: 13
cdr3_nt: TGCGCCAGCAGATCAGGTATCCAAGAGACCCAGTACTTC
cdr3_aa: CASRSGIQETQYF

v_call: TRBV7-2
clone_size: .
j_call: TRBJ1-1
d_call: TRBD1
cdr3_length: 14
cdr3_nt: TGTGCCAGCAGCTTAGGGCAGGGGGTCTTTGAAGCTTTCTTT
cdr3_aa: CASSLGQGVFEAFF

v_call: TRBV4-2
clone_size: .
j_call: TRBJ2-4
d_call: TRBD2
cdr3_length: 16
cdr3_nt: TGTGCCAGCAGCCAAGAACCGACGGGACTAGTTGGGATTCAGTACTTC
cdr3_aa: CASSQEPTGLVGIQYF

v_call: TRBV7-8
clone_size: .
j_call: TRBJ2-7
d_call: TRBD2
cdr3_length: 15
cdr3_nt: TGTGCCAGCAGCCTGACTAGCGGGACCCCCTACGAGCAGTACTTC
cdr3_aa: CASSLTSGTPYEQYF

v_call: TRBV6-5
clone_size: once
j_call: TRBJ2-3
d_call: .
cdr3_length: 14
cdr3_nt: TGTGCCAGCAGTTACTCGACTGGTCGTTTTACGCAGTATTTT
cdr3_aa: CASSYSTGRFTQYF

v_call: TRBV19
clone_size: .
j_call: TRBJ2-1
d_call: TRBD2
cdr3_length: 18
cdr3_nt: TGTGCCAGTAGTATTAGGGCTAGCGGGAGATCAATCTACAATGAGCAGTTCTTC
cdr3_aa: CASSIRASGRSIYNEQFF

v_call: TRBV30
clone_size: .
j_call: TRBJ2-7
d_call: .
cdr3_length: 15
cdr3_nt: TGTGCCTGGGACTACACGACAGGAGGCTCAGGAGGGCAGTACTTC
cdr3_aa: CAWDYTTGGSGGQYF

v_call: TRBV28
clone_size: .
j_call: TRBJ1-2
d_call: TRBD1
cdr3_length: 15
cdr3_nt: TGTGCCAGCAGAACCCGAGAGACAGGGCAATATGGCTACACCTTC
cdr3_aa: CASRTRETGQYGYTF

v_call: TRBV9
clone_size: once
j_call: TRBJ2-4
d_call: TRBD1
cdr3_length: 17
cdr3_nt: TGTGCCAGCAGCCCCCAGGGGGCGGGACGAGCCAAAAACATTCAGTACTTC
cdr3_aa: CASSPQGAGRAKNIQYF

v_call: TRBV27
clone_size: .
j_call: TRBJ2-2
d_call: TRBD1
cdr3_length: 17
cdr3_nt: TGTGCCAGCAGTTCCTATGGGGGGACAGGGAACACCGGGGAGCTGTTTTTT
cdr3_aa: CASSSYGGTGNTGELFF

v_call: TRBV28
clone_size: .
j_call: TRBJ2-7
d_call: TRBD1
cdr3_length: 15
cdr3_nt: TGTGCCAGCAGCCCTCCTGGCGACAGGGCCTACGAGCAGTACTTC
cdr3_aa: CASSPPGDRAYEQYF

v_call: TRBV7-8
clone_size: .
j_call: TRBJ2-3
d_call: TRBD2
cdr3_length: 14
cdr3_nt: TGTGCCAGCAGCTTAACGGGGGAGGGAGATACGCAGTATTTT
cdr3_aa: CASSLTGEGDTQYF

v_call: TRBV7-6
clone_size: .
j_call: TRBJ2-2
d_call: .
cdr3_length: 13
cdr3_nt: TGTGCCAGCAGCTTTAAGAGAACCGGGGAGCTGTTTTTT
cdr3_aa: CASSFKRTGELFF

v_call: TRBV6-1
clone_size: .
j_call: TRBJ2-7
d_call: TRBD2
cdr3_length: 15
cdr3_nt: TGTGCCAGCAGTAACTTAGCGGGTGACTCCTACGAGCAGTACTTC
cdr3_aa: CASSNLAGDSYEQYF

v_call: TRBV5-1
clone_size: .
j_call: TRBJ2-4
d_call: TRBD2
cdr3_length: 14
cdr3_nt: TGCGCCAGCAGCTTGGGACTAGCGGGGAACATTCAGTACTTC
cdr3_aa: CASSLGLAGNIQYF

v_call: TRBV27
clone_size: .
j_call: TRBJ1-1
d_call: TRBD1
cdr3_length: 14
cdr3_nt: TGTGCCAGCAGGCAAAGGACAGGGGTTACTGAAGCTTTCTTT
cdr3_aa: CASRQRTGVTEAFF

v_call: TRBV9
clone_size: few
j_call: TRBJ2-7
d_call: .
cdr3_length: 14
cdr3_nt: TGTGCCAGCAGCGCCGCTGCCGCCGAGGGCGAGCAGTACTTC
cdr3_aa: CASSAAAAEGEQYF

v_call: TRBV6-6
clone_size: .
j_call: TRBJ1-5
d_call: .
cdr3_length: 15
cdr3_nt: TGTGCCAGCAGGAAGGGGGGGGTTTGGGAGCAGCCCCAGCATTTT
cdr3_aa: CASRKGGVWEQPQHF

v_call: TRBV7-3
clone_size: once
j_call: TRBJ2-1
d_call: .
cdr3_length: 14
cdr3_nt: TGTGCCAGCAGCTTAGGTACTAGCAAGCATGAGCAGTTCTTC
cdr3_aa: CASSLGTSKHEQFF

v_call: TRBV28
clone_size: .
j_call: TRBJ1-1
d_call: .
cdr3_length: 12
cdr3_nt: TGTGCCATCAATTATCAGGGTGTTGAAGCTTTCTTT
cdr3_aa: CAINYQGVEAFF

v_call: TRBV18
clone_size: .
j_call: TRBJ1-2
d_call: .
cdr3_length: 12
cdr3_nt: TGTGCCAGCTCACTATCCGGGACAGGCTACACCTTC
cdr3_aa: CASSLSGTGYTF

v_call: TRBV13
clone_size: .
j_call: TRBJ2-7
d_call: TRBD1
cdr3_length: 13
cdr3_nt: TGTGCCAGCAGCCCGGGACAGTCCTACGAGCAGTACTTC
cdr3_aa: CASSPGQSYEQYF

v_call: TRBV21-1
clone_size: .
j_call: TRBJ2-3
d_call: .
cdr3_length: 18
cdr3_nt: TGTGCCAGCAGCAGGTTCTGGAGGGGGCCAAACGGCACAGATACGCAGTATTTT
cdr3_aa: CASSRFWRGPNGTDTQYF

v_call: TRBV10-1
clone_size: .
j_call: TRBJ1-4
d_call: .
cdr3_length: 16
cdr3_nt: TGCGCCAGCAGCGCCCTACTGCGGGGGGGGGTGGAAAAACTGTTTTTT
cdr3_aa: CASSALLRGGVEKLFF

v_call: TRBV9
clone_size: .
j_call: TRBJ2-5
d_call: .
cdr3_length: 14
cdr3_nt: TGTGCCAGCAGCGTTACAGGCGAACAAGAGACCCAGTACTTC
cdr3_aa: CASSVTGEQETQYF

v_call: TRBV5-6
clone_size: .
j_call: TRBJ1-2
d_call: .
cdr3_length: 13
cdr3_nt: TGTGCCAGCAGCTCCGACGGACTCTATGGCTACACCTTC
cdr3_aa: CASSSDGLYGYTF

v_call: TRBV29-1
clone_size: .
j_call: TRBJ1-1
d_call: .
cdr3_length: 12
cdr3_nt: TGCAGCGTTGGGGGCCTCTACACTGAAGCTTTCTTT
cdr3_aa: CSVGGLYTEAFF

v_call: TRBV5-6
clone_size: .
j_call: TRBJ2-1
d_call: TRBD1
cdr3_length: 16
cdr3_nt: TGTGCCAGCAGCTTGCCCGGGACAGGGCAGTACAATGAGCAGTTCTTC
cdr3_aa: CASSLPGTGQYNEQFF

v_call: TRBV7-9
clone_size: .
j_call: TRBJ1-1
d_call: .
cdr3_length: 13
cdr3_nt: TGTGCCAGCAGCTTACAGGGGAACACTGAAGCTTTCTTT
cdr3_aa: CASSLQGNTEAFF

v_call: TRBV4-1
clone_size: .
j_call: TRBJ1-6
d_call: .
cdr3_length: 17
cdr3_nt: TGCGCCAGCAGCCAAGATGAGGGGGACTCCTATAATTCACCCCTCCACTTT
cdr3_aa: CASSQDEGDSYNSPLHF

v_call: TRBV7-9
clone_size: .
j_call: TRBJ1-5
d_call: TRBD1
cdr3_length: 15
cdr3_nt: TGTGCCAGCAGCTTAGGGACAGGTATGGGTCAGCCCCAGCATTTT
cdr3_aa: CASSLGTGMGQPQHF

v_call: TRBV5-4
clone_size: .
j_call: TRBJ2-5
d_call: .
cdr3_length: 14
cdr3_nt: TGTGCCAGCAGCTTGGTAGCGGAAAAAGAGACCCAGTACTTC
cdr3_aa: CASSLVAEKETQYF

v_call: TRBV7-9
clone_size: .
j_call: TRBJ1-1
d_call: TRBD1
cdr3_length: 15
cdr3_nt: TGTGCCAGCAGCCTCAGGGGGCCTTTAGGGACTGAAGCTTTCTTT
cdr3_aa: CASSLRGPLGTEAFF

v_call: TRBV7-3
clone_size: .
j_call: TRBJ2-3
d_call: .
cdr3_length: 19
cdr3_nt: TGTGCCAGCAGCTTCCCGAAAACTTTAGCGGACCCTAGCACAGATACGCAGTATTTT
cdr3_aa: CASSFPKTLADPSTDTQYF

v_call: TRBV19
clone_size: once
j_call: TRBJ2-5
d_call: TRBD2
cdr3_length: 18
cdr3_nt: TGTGCCAGTAGTATAGCGGGGACTAGCGGGAGCGTTTTGGAGACCCAGTACTTC
cdr3_aa: CASSIAGTSGSVLETQYF